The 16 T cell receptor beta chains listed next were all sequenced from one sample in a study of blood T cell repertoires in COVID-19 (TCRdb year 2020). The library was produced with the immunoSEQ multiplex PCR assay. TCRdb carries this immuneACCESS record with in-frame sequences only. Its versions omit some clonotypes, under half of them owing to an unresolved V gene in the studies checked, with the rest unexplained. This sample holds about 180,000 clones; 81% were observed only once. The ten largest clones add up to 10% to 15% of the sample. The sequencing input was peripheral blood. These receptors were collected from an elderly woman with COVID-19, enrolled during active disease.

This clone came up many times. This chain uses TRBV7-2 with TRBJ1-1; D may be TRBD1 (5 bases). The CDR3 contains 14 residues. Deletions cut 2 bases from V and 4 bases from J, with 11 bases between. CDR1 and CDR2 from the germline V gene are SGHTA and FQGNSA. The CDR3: CASSLSRVGTEAFF. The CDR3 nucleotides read TGTGCCAGCAGCTTATCCAGGGTGGGCACTGAAGCTTTCTTT. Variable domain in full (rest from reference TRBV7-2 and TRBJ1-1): GAGVSQSPSNKVTEKGKDVELRCDPISGHTALYWYRQSLGQGLEFLIYFQGNSAPDKSGLPSDRFSAERTGGSVSTLTIQRTQQEDSAVYLCASSLSRVGTEAFFGQGTRLTVV.

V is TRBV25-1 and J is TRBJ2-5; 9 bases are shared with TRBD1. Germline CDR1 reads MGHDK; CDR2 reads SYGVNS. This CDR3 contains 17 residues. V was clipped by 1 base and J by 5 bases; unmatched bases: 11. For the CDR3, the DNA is TGTGCCAGCAGTGAATCGGTAACAGGGGGCCCGTGGGAGACCCAGTACTTC. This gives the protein CASSESVTGGPWETQYF. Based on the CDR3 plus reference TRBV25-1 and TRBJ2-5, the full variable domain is EADIYQTPRYLVIGTGKKITLECSQTMGHDKMYWYQQDPGMELHLIHYSYGVNSTEKGDLSSESTVSRIRTEHFPLTLESARPSHTSQYLCASSESVTGGPWETQYFGPGTRLLVL.

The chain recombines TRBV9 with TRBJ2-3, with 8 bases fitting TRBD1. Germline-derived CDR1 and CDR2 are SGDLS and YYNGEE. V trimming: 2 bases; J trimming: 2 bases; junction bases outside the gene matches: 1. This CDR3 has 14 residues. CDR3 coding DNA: TGTGCCAGCAGCGTGGACAGGGCCACAGATACGCAGTATTTT. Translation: CASSVDRATDTQYF. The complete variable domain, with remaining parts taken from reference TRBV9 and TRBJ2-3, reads DSGVTQTPKHLITATGQRVTLRCSPRSGDLSVYWYQQSLDQGLQFLIQYYNGEERAKGNILERFSAQQFPDLHSELNLSSLELGDSALYFCASSVDRATDTQYFGPGTRLTVL.

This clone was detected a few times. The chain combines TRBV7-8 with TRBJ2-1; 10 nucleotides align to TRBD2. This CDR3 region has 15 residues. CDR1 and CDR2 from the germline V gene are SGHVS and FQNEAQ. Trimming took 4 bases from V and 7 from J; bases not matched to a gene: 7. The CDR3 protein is CASSSPSGGGNEQFF. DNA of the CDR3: TGTGCCAGCAGCTCCCCAAGCGGGGGGGGAAATGAGCAGTTCTTC.

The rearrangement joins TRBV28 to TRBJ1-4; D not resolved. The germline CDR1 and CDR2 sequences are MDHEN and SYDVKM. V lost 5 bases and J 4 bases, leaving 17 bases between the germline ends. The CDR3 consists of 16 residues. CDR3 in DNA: TGTGCCAGCAGTCCTCTCTCACAGCACCATAATGAAAAACTGTTTTTT. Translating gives CASSPLSQHHNEKLFF.

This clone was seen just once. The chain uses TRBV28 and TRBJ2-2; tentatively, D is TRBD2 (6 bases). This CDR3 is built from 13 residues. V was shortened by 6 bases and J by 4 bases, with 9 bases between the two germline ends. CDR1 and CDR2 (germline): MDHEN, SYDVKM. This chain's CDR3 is CASREGTTGELFF. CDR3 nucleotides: TGTGCCAGCAGGGAGGGGACCACCGGGGAGCTGTTTTTT.

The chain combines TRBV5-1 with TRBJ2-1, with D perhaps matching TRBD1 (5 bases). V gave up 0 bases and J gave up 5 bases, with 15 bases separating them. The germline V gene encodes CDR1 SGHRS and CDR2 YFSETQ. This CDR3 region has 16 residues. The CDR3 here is CASSLGRGSLNNEQFF. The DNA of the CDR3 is TGCGCCAGCAGCTTGGGAAGGGGCTCCCTAAACAATGAGCAGTTCTTC. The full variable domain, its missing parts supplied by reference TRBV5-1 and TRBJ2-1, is KAGVTQTPRYLIKTRGQQVTLSCSPISGHRSVSWYQQTPGQGLQFLFEYFSETQRNKGNFPGRFSGRQFSNSRSEMNVSTLELGDSALYLCASSLGRGSLNNEQFFGPGTRLTVL.

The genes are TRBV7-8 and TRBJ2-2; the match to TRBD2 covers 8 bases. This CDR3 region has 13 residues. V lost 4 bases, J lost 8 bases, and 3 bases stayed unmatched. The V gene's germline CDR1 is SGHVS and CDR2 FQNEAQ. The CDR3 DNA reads TGTGCCAGCAGCTCCGTAGCGGGGGGGGAGCTGTTTTTT. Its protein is CASSSVAGGELFF.

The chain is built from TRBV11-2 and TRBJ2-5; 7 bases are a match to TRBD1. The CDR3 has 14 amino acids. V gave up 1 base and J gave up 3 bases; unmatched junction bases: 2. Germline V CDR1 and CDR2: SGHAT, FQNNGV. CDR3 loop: CASSLAGTEETQYF. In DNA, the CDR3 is TGTGCCAGCAGCTTAGCTGGGACAGAAGAGACCCAGTACTTC.

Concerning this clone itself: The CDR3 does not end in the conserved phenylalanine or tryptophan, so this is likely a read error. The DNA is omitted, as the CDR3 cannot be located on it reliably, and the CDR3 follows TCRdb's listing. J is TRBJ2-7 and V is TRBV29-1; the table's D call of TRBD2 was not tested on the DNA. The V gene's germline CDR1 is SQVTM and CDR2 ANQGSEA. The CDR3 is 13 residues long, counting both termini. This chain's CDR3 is CSVEECLGRRGPA.

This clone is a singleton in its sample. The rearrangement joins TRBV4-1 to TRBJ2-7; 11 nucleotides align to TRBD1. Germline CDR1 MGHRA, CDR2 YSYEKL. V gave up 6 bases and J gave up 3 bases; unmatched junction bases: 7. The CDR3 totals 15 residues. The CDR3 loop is CASRLDGTGGYEQYF. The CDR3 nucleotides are TGCGCCAGCAGGTTGGACGGGACAGGGGGCTACGAGCAGTACTTC.

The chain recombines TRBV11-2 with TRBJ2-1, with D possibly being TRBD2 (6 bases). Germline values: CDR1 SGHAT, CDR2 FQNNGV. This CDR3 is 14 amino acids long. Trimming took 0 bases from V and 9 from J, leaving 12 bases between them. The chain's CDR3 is CASSLDRLGGEQFF. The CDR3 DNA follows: TGTGCCAGCAGCTTAGATCGACTAGGAGGTGAGCAGTTCTTC.

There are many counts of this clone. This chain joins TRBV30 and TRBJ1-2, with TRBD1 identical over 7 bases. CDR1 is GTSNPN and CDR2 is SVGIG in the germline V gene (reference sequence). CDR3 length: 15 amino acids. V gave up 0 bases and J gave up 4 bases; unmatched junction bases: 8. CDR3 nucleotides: TGTGCCTGGAGTGTATGGCAGGGGGTTTTCTATGGCTACACCTTC. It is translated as CAWSVWQGVFYGYTF.

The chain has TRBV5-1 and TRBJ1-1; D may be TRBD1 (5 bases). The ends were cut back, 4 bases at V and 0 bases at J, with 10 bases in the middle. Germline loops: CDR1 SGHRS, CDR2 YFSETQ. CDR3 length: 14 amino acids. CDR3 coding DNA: TGCGCCAGCAGCGGCGGGACGGTGAACACTGAAGCTTTCTTT. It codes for CASSGGTVNTEAFF.

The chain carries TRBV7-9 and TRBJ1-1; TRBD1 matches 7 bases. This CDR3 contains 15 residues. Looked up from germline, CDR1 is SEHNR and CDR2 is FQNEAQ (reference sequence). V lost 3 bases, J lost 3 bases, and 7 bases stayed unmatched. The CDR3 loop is CASSFRAGGHTEAFF. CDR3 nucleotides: TGTGCCAGCAGCTTTCGGGCAGGGGGGCACACTGAAGCTTTCTTT.

Written as DNA, the CDR3 is TGTGCCAGCAGCTTAGAGTGGCGGGGGGGCTCAGATACGCAGTATTTT. It translates to CASSLEWRGGSDTQYF. The chain links TRBV7-6 to TRBJ2-3, with TRBD2 matching over 9 bases. The germline CDR1 and CDR2 sequences are SGHVS and FNYEAQ. J lost 4 bases, V lost 1 base, and 6 bases had no gene match. The CDR3 is made up of 16 amino acids. Drawing the rest from reference TRBV7-6 and TRBJ2-3, the complete variable domain is GAGVSQSPRYKVTKRGQDVALRCDPISGHVSLYWYRQALGQGPEFLTYFNYEAQQDKSGLPNDRFSAERPEGSISTLTIQRTEQRDSAMYRCASSLEWRGGSDTQYFGPGTRLTVL.